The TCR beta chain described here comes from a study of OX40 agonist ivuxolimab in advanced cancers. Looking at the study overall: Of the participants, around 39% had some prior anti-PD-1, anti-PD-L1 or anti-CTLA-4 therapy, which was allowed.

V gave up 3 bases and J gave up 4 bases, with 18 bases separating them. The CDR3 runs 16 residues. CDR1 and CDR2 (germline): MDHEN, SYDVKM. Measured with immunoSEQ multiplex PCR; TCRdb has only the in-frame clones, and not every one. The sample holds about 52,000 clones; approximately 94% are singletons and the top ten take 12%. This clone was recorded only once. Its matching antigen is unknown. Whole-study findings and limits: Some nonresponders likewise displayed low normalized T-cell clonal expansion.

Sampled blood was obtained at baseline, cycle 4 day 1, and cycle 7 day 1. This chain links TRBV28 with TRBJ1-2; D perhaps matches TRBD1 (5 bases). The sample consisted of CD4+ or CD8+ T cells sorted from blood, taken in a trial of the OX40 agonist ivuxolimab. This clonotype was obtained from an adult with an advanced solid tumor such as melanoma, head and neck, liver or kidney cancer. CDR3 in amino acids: CASSLGPGKGSYGYTF. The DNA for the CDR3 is TGTGCCAGCAGTTTGGGACCAGGGAAGGGAAGCTATGGCTACACCTTC.